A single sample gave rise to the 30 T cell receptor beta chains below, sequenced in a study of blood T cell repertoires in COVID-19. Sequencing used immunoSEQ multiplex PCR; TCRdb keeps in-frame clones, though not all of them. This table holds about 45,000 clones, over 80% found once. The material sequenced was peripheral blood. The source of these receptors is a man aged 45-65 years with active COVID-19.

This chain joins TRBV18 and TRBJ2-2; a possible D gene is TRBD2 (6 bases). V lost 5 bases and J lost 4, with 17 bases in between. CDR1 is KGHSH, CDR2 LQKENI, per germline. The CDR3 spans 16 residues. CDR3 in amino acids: CASSTETGAGTGELFF. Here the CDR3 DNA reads TGTGCCAGCTCAACCGAGACGGGAGCGGGCACCGGGGAGCTGTTTTTT.

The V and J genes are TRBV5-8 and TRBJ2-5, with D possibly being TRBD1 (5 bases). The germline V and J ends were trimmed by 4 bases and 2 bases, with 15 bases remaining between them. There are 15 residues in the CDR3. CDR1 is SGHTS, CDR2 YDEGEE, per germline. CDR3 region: CASSRDRTRQETQYF. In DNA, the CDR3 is TGTGCCAGCAGCCGAGACAGAACTCGACAAGAGACCCAGTACTTC.

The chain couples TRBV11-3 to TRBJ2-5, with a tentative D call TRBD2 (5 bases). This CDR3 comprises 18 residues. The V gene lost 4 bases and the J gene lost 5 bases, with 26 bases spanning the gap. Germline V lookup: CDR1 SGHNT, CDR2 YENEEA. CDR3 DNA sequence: TGTGCCAGCAGCTCGCCTCTCTCAGCGGTACAAAAGACGGAGACCCAGTACTTC. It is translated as CASSSPLSAVQKTETQYF.

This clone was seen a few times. CDR3: CASSGGDRWLTQYF. CDR3 DNA sequence: TGTGCCAGCAGCGGAGGGGACCGATGGTTAACCCAGTACTTC. The gene calls are TRBV14 and TRBJ2-5; D may be TRBD2 (6 bases). The CDR3 is made up of 14 amino acids. The V and J ends lost 5 bases and 8 bases respectively, with 18 bases between them. The V gene's germline CDR1 is SGHDN and CDR2 FVKESK.

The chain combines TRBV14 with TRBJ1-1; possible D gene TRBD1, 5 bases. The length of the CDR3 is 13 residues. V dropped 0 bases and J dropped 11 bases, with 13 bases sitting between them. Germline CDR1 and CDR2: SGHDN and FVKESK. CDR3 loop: CASSQDLRQLAFF. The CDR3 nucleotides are TGTGCCAGCAGCCAAGATCTGCGACAGCTTGCTTTCTTT.

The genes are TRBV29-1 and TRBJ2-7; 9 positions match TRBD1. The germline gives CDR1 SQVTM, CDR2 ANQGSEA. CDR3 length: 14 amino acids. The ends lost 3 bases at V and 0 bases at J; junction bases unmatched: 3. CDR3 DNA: TGCAGCGTTGAGTTGGGACAGGGCTCCTACGAGCAGTACTTC. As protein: CSVELGQGSYEQYF.

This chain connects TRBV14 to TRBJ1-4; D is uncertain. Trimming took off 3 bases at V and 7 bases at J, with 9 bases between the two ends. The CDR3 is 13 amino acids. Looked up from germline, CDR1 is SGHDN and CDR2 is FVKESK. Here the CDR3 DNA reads TGTGCCAGCAGCCAGCCGCGGGGTGAAAAACTGTTTTTT. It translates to CASSQPRGEKLFF.

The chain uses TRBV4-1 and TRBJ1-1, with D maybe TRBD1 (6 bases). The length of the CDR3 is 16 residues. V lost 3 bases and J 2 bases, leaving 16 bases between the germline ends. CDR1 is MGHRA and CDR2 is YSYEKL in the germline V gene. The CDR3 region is CASSHLGRGKNTEAFF. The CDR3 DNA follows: TGCGCCAGCAGCCACCTGGGAAGGGGGAAAAACACTGAAGCTTTCTTT.

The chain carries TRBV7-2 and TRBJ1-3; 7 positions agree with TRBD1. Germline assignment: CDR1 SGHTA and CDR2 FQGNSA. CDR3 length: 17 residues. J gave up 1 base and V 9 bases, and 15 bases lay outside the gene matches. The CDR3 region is CASAGGPSLRSGNTIYF. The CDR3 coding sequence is TGTGCCAGTGCAGGGGGTCCCTCTTTGAGATCTGGAAACACCATATATTTT.

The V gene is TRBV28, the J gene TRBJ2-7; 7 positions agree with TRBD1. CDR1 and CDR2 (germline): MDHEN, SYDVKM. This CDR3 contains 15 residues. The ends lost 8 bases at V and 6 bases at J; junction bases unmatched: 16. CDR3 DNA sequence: TGTGCCAGCTACCAAAGGGGGCGGGTTTCGGGCGAGCAGTACTTC. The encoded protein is CASYQRGRVSGEQYF.

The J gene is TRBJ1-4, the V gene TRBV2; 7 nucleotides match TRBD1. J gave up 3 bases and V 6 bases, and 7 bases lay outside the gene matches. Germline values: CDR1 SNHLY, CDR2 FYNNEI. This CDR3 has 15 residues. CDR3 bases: TGTGCCAGCAGGATCCGGGACAGCGCTAATGAAAAACTGTTTTTT. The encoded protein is CASRIRDSANEKLFF.

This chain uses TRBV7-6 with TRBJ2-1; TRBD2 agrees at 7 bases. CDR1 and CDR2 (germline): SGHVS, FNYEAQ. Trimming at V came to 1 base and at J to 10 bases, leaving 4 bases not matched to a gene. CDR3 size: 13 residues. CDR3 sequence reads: CASSLERGGEQFF. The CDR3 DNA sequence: TGTGCCAGCAGCTTAGAAAGGGGAGGGGAGCAGTTCTTC.

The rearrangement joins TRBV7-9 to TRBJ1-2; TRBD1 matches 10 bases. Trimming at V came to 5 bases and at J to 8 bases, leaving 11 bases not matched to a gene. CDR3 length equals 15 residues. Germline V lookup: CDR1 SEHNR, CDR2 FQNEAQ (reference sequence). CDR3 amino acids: CASSPRDRGLRGYTF. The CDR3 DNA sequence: TGTGCCAGCAGCCCAAGGGACAGGGGCTTGAGAGGCTACACCTTC.

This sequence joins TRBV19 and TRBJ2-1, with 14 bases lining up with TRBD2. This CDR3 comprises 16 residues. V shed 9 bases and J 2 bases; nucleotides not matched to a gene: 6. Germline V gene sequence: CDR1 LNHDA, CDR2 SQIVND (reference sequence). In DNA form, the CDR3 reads TGTGCCAGCGGGACTAGCGGGAGAGTCACCTACAATGAGCAGTTCTTC. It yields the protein CASGTSGRVTYNEQFF.

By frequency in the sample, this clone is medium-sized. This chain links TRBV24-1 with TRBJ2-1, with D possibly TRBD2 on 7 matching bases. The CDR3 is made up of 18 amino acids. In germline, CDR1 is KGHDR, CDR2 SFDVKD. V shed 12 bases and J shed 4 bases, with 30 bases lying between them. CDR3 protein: CASCRGHRSGNWYNEQFF. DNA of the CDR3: TGTGCCTCCTGTAGGGGACATAGAAGCGGGAATTGGTACAATGAGCAGTTCTTC.

The CDR3, as DNA: TGTGCCAGCAGTTTGACCACCGGGACAGGGGGCGGCGGCTACACCTTC. It encodes CASSLTTGTGGGGYTF. The rearrangement joins TRBV28 to TRBJ1-2; 12 nucleotides line up with TRBD1. CDR1 MDHEN and CDR2 SYDVKM come from the germline V gene. The CDR3 contains 16 residues. J lost 8 bases, V lost 3 bases, and 10 bases had no gene match.

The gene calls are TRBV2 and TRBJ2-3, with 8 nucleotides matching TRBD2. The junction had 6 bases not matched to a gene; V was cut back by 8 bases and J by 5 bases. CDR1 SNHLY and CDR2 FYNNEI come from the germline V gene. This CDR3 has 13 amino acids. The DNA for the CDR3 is TGTGCCAGCTGGACGGGGGGGCAAGATACGCAGTATTTT. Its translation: CASWTGGQDTQYF.

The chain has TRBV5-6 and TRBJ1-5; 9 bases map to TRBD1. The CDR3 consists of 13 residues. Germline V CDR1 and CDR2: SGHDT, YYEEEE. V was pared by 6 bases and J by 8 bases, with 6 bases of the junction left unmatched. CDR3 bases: TGTGCCAGCACCAACAGGGGGCGGGAGCCCCAGCATTTT. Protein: CASTNRGREPQHF.

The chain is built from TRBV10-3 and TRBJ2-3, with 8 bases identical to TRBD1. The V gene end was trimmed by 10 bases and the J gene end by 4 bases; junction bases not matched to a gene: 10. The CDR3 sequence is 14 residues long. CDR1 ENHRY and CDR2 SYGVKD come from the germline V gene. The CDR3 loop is CATRTGRMADTQYF. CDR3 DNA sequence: TGTGCCACCCGGACAGGGAGAATGGCAGATACGCAGTATTTT.

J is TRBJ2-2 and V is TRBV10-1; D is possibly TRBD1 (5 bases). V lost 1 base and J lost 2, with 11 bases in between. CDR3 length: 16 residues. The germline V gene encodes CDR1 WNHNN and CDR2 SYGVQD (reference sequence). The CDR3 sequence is CASSELGQPNTGELFF. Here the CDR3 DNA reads TGCGCCAGCAGTGAGTTGGGGCAGCCTAACACCGGGGAGCTGTTTTTT.

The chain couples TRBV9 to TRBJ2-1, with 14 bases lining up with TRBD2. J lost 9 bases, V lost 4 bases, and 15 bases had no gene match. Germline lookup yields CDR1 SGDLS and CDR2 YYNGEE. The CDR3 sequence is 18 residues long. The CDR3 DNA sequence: TGTGCCAGCAGCACATCGACTAGCGGGGGGGCCGGTATCTTTGAGCAGTTCTTC. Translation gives CASSTSTSGGAGIFEQFF.

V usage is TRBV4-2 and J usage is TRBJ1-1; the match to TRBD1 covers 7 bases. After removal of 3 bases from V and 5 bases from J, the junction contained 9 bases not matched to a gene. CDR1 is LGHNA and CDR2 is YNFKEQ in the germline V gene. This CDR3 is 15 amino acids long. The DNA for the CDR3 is TGTGCCAGCAGCCAGACGACAGGGTTGGAGACTGAAGCTTTCTTT. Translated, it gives CASSQTTGLETEAFF.

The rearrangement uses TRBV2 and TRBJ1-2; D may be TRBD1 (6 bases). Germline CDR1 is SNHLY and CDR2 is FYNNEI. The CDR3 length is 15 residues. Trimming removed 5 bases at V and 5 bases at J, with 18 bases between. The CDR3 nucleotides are TGTGCCAGCAGTCCTGGGCAGGGGAGAGGGTATGGCTACACCTTC. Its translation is CASSPGQGRGYGYTF.

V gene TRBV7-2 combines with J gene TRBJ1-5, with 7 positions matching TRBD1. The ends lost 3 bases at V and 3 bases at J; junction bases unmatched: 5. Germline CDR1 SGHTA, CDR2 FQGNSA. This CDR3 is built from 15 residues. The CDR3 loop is CASSFLDRPNQPQHF. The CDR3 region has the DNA TGTGCCAGCAGCTTCCTGGACAGGCCCAATCAGCCCCAGCATTTT.

This CDR3 reads CASSQYRTSVNEQFF. CDR3 nucleotides: TGTGCCAGCAGCCAATATAGGACTAGCGTAAATGAGCAGTTCTTC. V and J are TRBV14 and TRBJ2-1; 9 bases are shared with TRBD2. The CDR3 spans 15 residues. Germline values: CDR1 SGHDN, CDR2 FVKESK. V gave up 2 bases and J gave up 7 bases; unmatched junction bases: 6. The full variable domain, rest sourced from reference TRBV14 and TRBJ2-1, is EAGVTQFPSHSVIEKGQTVTLRCDPISGHDNLYWYRRVMGKEIKFLLHFVKESKQDESGMPNNRFLAERTGGTYSTLKVQPAELEDSGVYFCASSQYRTSVNEQFFGPGTRLTVL.

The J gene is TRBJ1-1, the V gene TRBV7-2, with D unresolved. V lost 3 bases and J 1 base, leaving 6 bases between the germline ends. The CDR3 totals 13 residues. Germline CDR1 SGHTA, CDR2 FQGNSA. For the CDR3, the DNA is TGTGCCAGCAGCTTCACACAGAACACTGAAGCTTTCTTT. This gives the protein CASSFTQNTEAFF.

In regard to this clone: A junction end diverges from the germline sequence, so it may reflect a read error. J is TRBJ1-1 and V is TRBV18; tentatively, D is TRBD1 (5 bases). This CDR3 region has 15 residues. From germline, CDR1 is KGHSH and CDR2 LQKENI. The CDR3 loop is CASSREDSIYTEAFF. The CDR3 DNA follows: TGTGCCAGTTCACGAGAAGACAGTATCTACACTGAAGCTTTCTTT.

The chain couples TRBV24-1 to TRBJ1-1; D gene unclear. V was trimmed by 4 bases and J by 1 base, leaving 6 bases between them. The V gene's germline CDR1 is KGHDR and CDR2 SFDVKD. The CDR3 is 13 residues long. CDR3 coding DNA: TGTGCCACCAGTGAACGAGGGAACACTGAAGCTTTCTTT. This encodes CATSERGNTEAFF.

The CDR3 DNA sequence: TGCGCCAGCAGCCAAGGTGATGTACCCTACTACGAGCAGTACTTC. Translating it yields CASSQGDVPYYEQYF. The chain links TRBV4-1 to TRBJ2-7, with D hard to call. From germline, CDR1 is MGHRA and CDR2 YSYEKL. V lost 1 base and J 3 bases, leaving 13 bases between the germline ends. This CDR3 comprises 15 residues.

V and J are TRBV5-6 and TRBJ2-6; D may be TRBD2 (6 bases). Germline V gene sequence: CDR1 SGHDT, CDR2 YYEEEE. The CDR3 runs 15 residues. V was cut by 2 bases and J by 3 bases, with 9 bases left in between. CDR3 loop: CASSLFGSGANVLTF. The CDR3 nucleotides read TGTGCCAGCAGCTTATTCGGGAGTGGGGCCAACGTCCTGACTTTC.